The present entry profiles one TCR beta chain with its context. The data originate from a study of CD8 T cells in Susac syndrome. Sequencing of TCR beta was performed on blood CD8+ T cells and on blood CD4+ T cells. Negative isolation was applied to CD8+ and CD4+ T cells, and FACS enrichment was applied to TEMRA cells. Deletions cut 1 base from V and 6 bases from J, with 14 bases between. The germline CDR1 and CDR2 sequences are GTSNPN and SVGIG (reference sequence). The CDR3 sequence is 14 residues long. When the RNA was reverse transcribed, random hexamers were used with an input of 0.5 to 1 ug. Multiplex PCR with immunoSEQ amplified the TCR beta CDR3 across 54 Vbeta and 13 Jbeta. TCRdb re-derived calls from the immunoSEQ multiplex PCR reads in MiXCR, one entry per CDR3 protein. The table has 120,000 to 150,000 distinct CDR3 sequences, about 94% seen once.

The V call is TRBV30, the J call TRBJ2-3, with unresolved D. The specimen was CD8+ T cells from PBMCs. The sequence came from a human donor in good health. The CDR3 coding sequence is TGTGCCTGGAGTGGGATAGCTGGGTGGGATACGCAGTATTTT. This codes for CAWSGIAGWDTQYF.